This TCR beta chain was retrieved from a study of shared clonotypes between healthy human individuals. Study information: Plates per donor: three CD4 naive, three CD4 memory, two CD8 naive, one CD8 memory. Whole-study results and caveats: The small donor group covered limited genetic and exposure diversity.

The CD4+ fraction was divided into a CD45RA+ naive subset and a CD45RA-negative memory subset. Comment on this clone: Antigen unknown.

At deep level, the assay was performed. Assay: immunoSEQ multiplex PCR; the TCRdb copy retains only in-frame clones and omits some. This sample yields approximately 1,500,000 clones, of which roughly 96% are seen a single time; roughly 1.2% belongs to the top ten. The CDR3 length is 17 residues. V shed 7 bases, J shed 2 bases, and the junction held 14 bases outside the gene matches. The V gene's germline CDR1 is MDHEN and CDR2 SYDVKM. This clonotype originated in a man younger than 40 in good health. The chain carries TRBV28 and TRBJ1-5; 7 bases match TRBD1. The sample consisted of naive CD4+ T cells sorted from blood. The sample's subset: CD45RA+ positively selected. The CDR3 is CASKVQTGLMGNQPQHF. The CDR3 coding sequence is TGTGCCAGCAAAGTACAGACAGGGCTAATGGGCAATCAGCCCCAGCATTTT.